The 28 T cell receptor beta chains reported below all come from one sample, sequenced in a study of shared clonotypes between healthy human individuals. The data were produced by immunoSEQ multiplex PCR, yet TCRdb's version contains in-frame clones alone and is incomplete. The sample records fewer than 2.5 million clones, more than 85% being singletons. Sequencing was carried out using naive CD4+ T cells from PBMCs. Subset of the sample: CD45RA+ positively selected. The receptors were gathered from a man aged 18 to 35 in good health. Some clones in this sample may be carry-over from other donors' samples.

This clone has just one count. The chain uses TRBV11-1 and TRBJ2-5; no firm D call. Germline loops: CDR1 SGHAT, CDR2 FQDESV (reference sequence). Trimming shortened V by 4 bases and J by 11 bases, and 17 bases separated the two germline ends. The CDR3 consists of 13 residues. In DNA, the CDR3 is TGTGCCAGCAGCTCGGATGTCGGTAGCACACAGTACTTC. It is translated as CASSSDVGSTQYF.

The CDR3 DNA sequence: TGTGCCAGTAGGAGACAGGGCGGAGACGAGCAGTACTTC. Amino acid sequence: CASRRQGGDEQYF. The chain has TRBV19 and TRBJ2-7; 7 positions match TRBD1. CDR1 and CDR2 (germline): LNHDA, SQIVND (reference sequence). The CDR3 totals 13 residues. V trimming: 6 bases; J trimming: 5 bases; junction bases outside the gene matches: 7.

J is TRBJ2-2 and V is TRBV7-2; possible D gene TRBD2, 6 bases. Per germline, CDR1 SGHTA and CDR2 FQGNSA. The CDR3 is made up of 16 amino acids. Trimming took off 6 bases at V and 4 bases at J, with 18 bases between the two ends. The CDR3 coding sequence is TGTGCCAGCAGTCCTCGGGCCGGGAGTGGCACCGGGGAGCTGTTTTTT. Its translation: CASSPRAGSGTGELFF.

The J gene is TRBJ1-5, the V gene TRBV15; D perhaps matches TRBD1 (6 bases). CDR3 length: 14 residues. The V and J ends lost 1 base and 5 bases respectively, with 9 bases between them. The germline V gene has CDR1 LNHNV and CDR2 YYDKDF (reference sequence). The CDR3 loop reads CATSRGQDDQPQHF. The CDR3 DNA reads as TGTGCCACCAGCAGAGGACAGGACGATCAGCCCCAGCATTTT.

V and J are TRBV18 and TRBJ2-7; TRBD1 aligns across 8 bases. Germline trimming cut 4 bases from V and 7 bases from J; bases unmatched to any gene: 6. This CDR3 is built from 13 residues. Germline V gives CDR1 KGHSH, CDR2 LQKENI. In DNA, the CDR3 is TGTGCCAGCTCACAGGGACAGGTGGGAGAGCAGTACTTC. Its protein product is CASSQGQVGEQYF.

The rearrangement uses TRBV7-9 and TRBJ2-2; 8 nucleotides align to TRBD1. Germline CDR1 reads SEHNR; CDR2 reads FQNEAQ (reference sequence). The CDR3 is made up of 15 amino acids. J was trimmed by 6 bases and V by 5 bases; bases with no gene match: 8. The CDR3 sequence: CASSPRGQGAGELFF. CDR3 bases: TGTGCCAGCAGCCCCCGCGGACAGGGCGCCGGGGAGCTGTTTTTT. The full variable domain, completed using reference TRBV7-9 and TRBJ2-2, is DTGVSQNPRHKITKRGQNVTFRCDPISEHNRLYWYRQTLGQGPEFLTYFQNEAQLEKSRLLSDRFSAERPKGSFSTLEIQRTEQGDSAMYLCASSPRGQGAGELFFGEGSRLTVL.

The chain joins TRBV10-3 to TRBJ1-3, with a weak D call TRBD1 (6 bases). V lost 7 bases to trimming and J lost 9 bases, with 22 bases between them. The CDR3 extends over 15 amino acids. Germline CDR1 reads ENHRY; CDR2 reads SYGVKD. This chain's CDR3 is CAITRVTGHGGTIYF. Here the CDR3 DNA reads TGTGCCATCACCAGAGTTACAGGGCATGGAGGCACCATATATTTT.

CDR3 in DNA: TGTGCCAGCAGAACGACAGGGGGTGGAGAAAAACTGTTTTTT. Residues: CASRTTGGGEKLFF. This chain uses TRBV28 with TRBJ1-4; 9 bases are shared with TRBD1. Germline V gene data show CDR1 as MDHEN and CDR2 as SYDVKM. The CDR3 is made up of 14 amino acids. Germline trimming cut 6 bases from V and 8 bases from J; bases unmatched to any gene: 7.

This clone was detected only once. The V call is TRBV5-4, the J call TRBJ2-7, with D possibly being TRBD1 (5 bases). Germline V gene sequence: CDR1 SGHNT, CDR2 YYREEE (reference sequence). The CDR3 loop spans 15 amino acids. The V end was cut by 5 bases, the J end by 6 bases, with 21 bases between. The CDR3 sequence is CASSWHRTPPGEQYF. CDR3 DNA: TGTGCCAGCAGTTGGCATCGGACACCTCCGGGCGAGCAGTACTTC.

The chain joins TRBV28 to TRBJ1-2; no reliable D call. Germline CDR1 MDHEN, CDR2 SYDVKM. The germline V and J ends were trimmed by 7 bases and 4 bases, with 10 bases remaining between them. This CDR3 has 12 amino acids. Written as DNA, the CDR3 is TGTGCCAGCAACGGACTTTCCTATGGCTACACCTTC. Protein: CASNGLSYGYTF.

The V gene is TRBV11-2, the J gene TRBJ2-7; D call uncertain. This CDR3 spans 14 amino acids. V lost 3 bases, J lost 0 bases, and 9 bases lay in between. CDR1 is SGHAT, CDR2 FQNNGV, per germline. The CDR3 DNA sequence: TGTGCCAGCAGCTTTGACGGGCCCTCCTACGAGCAGTACTTC. It translates to CASSFDGPSYEQYF.

V and J are TRBV28 and TRBJ2-1; 7 bases match TRBD1. Germline assignment: CDR1 MDHEN and CDR2 SYDVKM. This CDR3 is 15 amino acids long. J gave up 2 bases and V 5 bases, and 6 bases lay outside the gene matches. The CDR3 spells CASSDPGQPYNEQFF. The CDR3 bases are TGTGCCAGCAGTGATCCGGGACAGCCCTACAATGAGCAGTTCTTC.

The chain joins TRBV5-1 to TRBJ2-1; D not certain. V lost 1 base to trimming and J lost 2 bases, with 4 bases between them. Germline V gene data show CDR1 as SGHRS and CDR2 as YFSETQ. This CDR3 region has 13 residues. The CDR3 region has the DNA TGCGCCAGCAGCTTGAGCCCCTACAATGAGCAGTTCTTC. This gives the protein CASSLSPYNEQFF.

The chain combines TRBV4-1 with TRBJ1-1; 7 nucleotides match TRBD1. Losses at the gene ends were 4 bases for V and 1 base for J; bases not matched to a gene: 15. This CDR3 region has 18 residues. Looked up from germline, CDR1 is MGHRA and CDR2 is YSYEKL. In nucleotides, the CDR3 is TGCGCCAGCAGCCGAAGATGGGTGGGAGGGGGCGAGAACACTGAAGCTTTCTTT. This codes for CASSRRWVGGGENTEAFF.

V is TRBV18 and J is TRBJ1-4; no reliable D call. The length of the CDR3 is 14 residues. Trimming left V 9 bases short and J 5 bases short, with 16 bases between. Germline V CDR1 and CDR2: KGHSH, LQKENI. Here the CDR3 reads CASGVRQENEKLFF. CDR3 DNA: TGTGCCAGTGGAGTCCGGCAGGAGAATGAAAAACTGTTTTTT.

CDR3 residues: CASSQRRQGLQETQYF. CDR3 DNA sequence: TGTGCCAGCAGCCAACGTCGGCAGGGCCTTCAAGAGACCCAGTACTTC. V gene TRBV14 combines with J gene TRBJ2-5, with D possibly matching TRBD1 (5 bases). CDR3 length: 16 amino acids. The ends were cut back, 2 bases at V and 2 bases at J, with 15 bases in the middle. Germline V lookup: CDR1 SGHDN, CDR2 FVKESK.

The V and J genes are TRBV11-2 and TRBJ2-5, with TRBD1 as a possible D gene (6 bases). The DNA end is more similar to TRBJ2-7, so the J call may be wrong. Germline CDR1 and CDR2: SGHAT and FQNNGV. This CDR3 contains 14 residues. The CDR3 DNA sequence: TGTGCCAGCAGCTACGGGACACCGCCCTACGAGCAGTACTTC. Translating gives CASSYGTPPYEQYF.

A word on this clone: The same CDR3 can be traced to other DNA sequences in this sample. The CDR3 sequence: CASSPLAGGSYNEQFF. DNA of the CDR3: TGTGCCAGCTCACCACTAGCGGGCGGCTCCTACAATGAGCAGTTCTTC. The chain has TRBV18 and TRBJ2-1; TRBD2 matches at 7 bases. The V and J ends lost 1 base and 0 bases, in that order; junction bases with no gene match: 3. The germline CDR1 and CDR2 sequences are KGHSH and LQKENI. CDR3 length equals 16 residues.

The chain employs TRBV5-1 and TRBJ2-3; D may be TRBD2 (6 bases). Germline-derived CDR1 and CDR2 are SGHRS and YFSETQ. CDR3 length: 16 amino acids. V was pared by 6 bases and J by 5 bases, with 22 bases between. The CDR3 spells CASTLFSSPGGDTQYF. In DNA form, the CDR3 reads TGCGCCAGCACCCTCTTTAGCAGTCCCGGGGGAGATACGCAGTATTTT. Combining the CDR3 with reference TRBV5-1 and TRBJ2-3 gives the whole variable domain KAGVTQTPRYLIKTRGQQVTLSCSPISGHRSVSWYQQTPGQGLQFLFEYFSETQRNKGNFPGRFSGRQFSNSRSEMNVSTLELGDSALYLCASTLFSSPGGDTQYFGPGTRLTVL.

The chain links TRBV6-6 to TRBJ1-2, with D unclear. V shed 6 bases and J shed 0 bases, with 14 bases lying between them. The V gene's germline CDR1 is MNHNY and CDR2 SVGAGI (reference sequence). The CDR3 runs to 15 residues. The CDR3 region is CASSPRSPANYGYTF. The CDR3 DNA sequence: TGTGCCAGCAGCCCGCGGTCCCCAGCTAACTATGGCTACACCTTC.

Points on this clone: Its ends do not fully match the called genes, so a read error is possible. The rearrangement joins TRBV7-8 to TRBJ1-5; D gene ambiguous. The CDR3 has 14 residues. In germline, CDR1 is SGHVS, CDR2 FQNEAQ. The CDR3 loop is CASTLDGSNQPQHF. The CDR3 DNA reads as TGTGCCAGCACCTTAGACGGTAGCAATCAGCCCCAGCATTTT.

CDR3 DNA sequence: TGCGCCAGCAGTCAATCGGAAGCGGGAGACAATGAGCAGTTCTTC. This codes for CASSQSEAGDNEQFF. V is TRBV23-1 and J is TRBJ2-1; TRBD2 aligns across 8 bases. TRBV23-1 is flagged as an ORF with uncertain function. This CDR3 is 15 amino acids long. The junction had 3 bases not matched to a gene; V was cut back by 0 bases and J by 5 bases.

The chain joins TRBV14 to TRBJ1-6; the match to TRBD1 covers 10 bases. Unmatched junction bases numbered 3, after V lost 0 bases and J lost 7 bases. The CDR3 has 16 residues. CDR1 SGHDN and CDR2 FVKESK come from the germline V gene. In DNA, the CDR3 is TGTGCCAGCAGCCAAGACCGGGGACAGGGGAATTCACCCCTCCACTTT. Amino acid sequence: CASSQDRGQGNSPLHF. Full variable domain (missing parts from reference TRBV14 and TRBJ1-6): EAGVTQFPSHSVIEKGQTVTLRCDPISGHDNLYWYRRVMGKEIKFLLHFVKESKQDESGMPNNRFLAERTGGTYSTLKVQPAELEDSGVYFCASSQDRGQGNSPLHFGNGTRLTVT.

This sequence joins TRBV19 and TRBJ2-7, with TRBD2 matching over 7 bases. Trimming cost V 4 bases and J 4 bases; bases outside gene matches: 13. This CDR3 contains 16 residues. Per the germline V gene, CDR1 is LNHDA and CDR2 is SQIVND (reference sequence). Here the CDR3 DNA reads TGTGCCAGTAGTACCTCCTCGGGGCGGGAGTGGTACGAGCAGTACTTC. Its translation: CASSTSSGREWYEQYF.

To note about this clone: The identical CDR3 is also encoded by other nucleotide sequences in the sample. The chain couples TRBV29-1 to TRBJ2-1; 11 bases are a match to TRBD1. The germline gives CDR1 SQVTM, CDR2 ANQGSEA. Trimming took 3 bases from V and 2 from J; bases not matched to a gene: 0. The CDR3 covers 14 residues. CDR3 sequence: CSVEDRGPYNEQFF. For the CDR3, the DNA is TGCAGCGTTGAGGACAGGGGGCCCTACAATGAGCAGTTCTTC.

The chain combines TRBV18 with TRBJ1-2, with D possibly matching TRBD1 (5 bases). Trimming removed 2 bases from V and 4 bases from J, with 11 bases in between. The CDR3 spans 14 residues. CDR1 and CDR2 from the germline V gene are KGHSH and LQKENI. The CDR3 region is CASSPGWDGYGYTF. Written as DNA, the CDR3 is TGTGCCAGCTCACCAGGGTGGGACGGCTATGGCTACACCTTC.

V is TRBV5-1 and J is TRBJ2-2; 10 bases line up with TRBD2. This CDR3 has 20 amino acids. Trimming at V came to 7 bases and at J to 6 bases, leaving 24 bases not matched to a gene. Germline V gene data show CDR1 as SGHRS and CDR2 as YFSETQ. DNA for the CDR3: TGCGCCAGCCTTCACAGGCCGACGTCTTCTAGCGGGAGTATCCCCGGGGAGCTGTTTTTT. It specifies CASLHRPTSSSGSIPGELFF.

The chain is built from TRBV7-2 and TRBJ2-2, with D hard to call. V was trimmed by 1 base and J by 2 bases, leaving 11 bases between them. The CDR3 consists of 16 residues. Germline V lookup: CDR1 SGHTA, CDR2 FQGNSA. This chain's CDR3 is CASSLVGQINTGELFF. The CDR3 DNA reads TGTGCCAGCAGCTTAGTTGGGCAGATTAACACCGGGGAGCTGTTTTTT.